One and the same sample provided the 18 T cell receptor beta chains below, sequenced in a study of blood T cell repertoires in COVID-19. Method: immunoSEQ multiplex PCR; TCRdb's copy keeps in-frame clones and lacks some. The data hold roughly 31,000 clones, with 80% to 90% observed a single time. Sequencing was done on a sample of peripheral blood. The receptors shown here come from a man at least 80 years old with acute or convalescent COVID-19.

J is TRBJ2-1 and V is TRBV6-5; 7 bases map to TRBD1. Per germline, CDR1 MNHEY and CDR2 SVGAGI. CDR3 size: 16 residues. V gave up 4 bases and J gave up 5 bases; unmatched junction bases: 11. The CDR3: CASSWTGTVTHNEQFF. Written as DNA, the CDR3 is TGTGCCAGCAGTTGGACCGGGACAGTAACGCACAATGAGCAGTTCTTC.

This clone has more than one count but fewer than ten. The chain links TRBV25-1 to TRBJ1-3; D unresolved. In germline, CDR1 is MGHDK, CDR2 SYGVNS. V dropped 5 bases and J dropped 2 bases, with 10 bases sitting between them. This CDR3 region has 14 residues. CDR3 residues: CASSMAATGNTIYF. CDR3 DNA sequence: TGTGCCAGCAGTATGGCCGCAACTGGAAACACCATATATTTT.

This clone appeared once. The chain combines TRBV5-1 with TRBJ2-3; maybe TRBD1 (5 bases). V was clipped by 1 base and J by 4 bases, with 7 bases between them. The CDR3 extends over 13 amino acids. Germline CDR1 is SGHRS and CDR2 is YFSETQ. As DNA, the CDR3 is TGCGCCAGCAGCTTGCAGGGCTCAGATACGCAGTATTTT. Its translation: CASSLQGSDTQYF. The full variable domain, its missing parts supplied by reference TRBV5-1 and TRBJ2-3, is KAGVTQTPRYLIKTRGQQVTLSCSPISGHRSVSWYQQTPGQGLQFLFEYFSETQRNKGNFPGRFSGRQFSNSRSEMNVSTLELGDSALYLCASSLQGSDTQYFGPGTRLTVL.

This clone was seen only once. The rearrangement uses TRBV2 and TRBJ1-2; 10 bases match TRBD1. This CDR3 is 16 amino acids long. Germline CDR1 is SNHLY and CDR2 is FYNNEI. V was clipped by 5 bases and J by 5 bases; unmatched bases: 11. CDR3 DNA sequence: TGTGCCAGCAGTCCGGGACAGGGGCCCCACGATTATGGCTACACCTTC. Translated, it gives CASSPGQGPHDYGYTF.

The chain combines TRBV7-2 with TRBJ2-3; 7 bases agree with TRBD2. CDR3 length: 16 amino acids. J gave up 1 base and V 4 bases, and 8 bases lay outside the gene matches. Germline assignment: CDR1 SGHTA and CDR2 FQGNSA. The CDR3 nucleotides are TGTGCCAGCAGCTCGCAGGCGGGGAGGGGCACAGATACGCAGTATTTT. It is translated as CASSSQAGRGTDTQYF.

V and J are TRBV7-8 and TRBJ2-2, with a possible D match to TRBD2 (7 bases). This CDR3 has 15 residues. Trimming left V 0 bases short and J 7 bases short, with 12 bases between. The V gene's germline CDR1 is SGHVS and CDR2 FQNEAQ. CDR3 loop: CASSLAGGPIGELFF. The CDR3 DNA follows: TGTGCCAGCAGCTTAGCGGGGGGGCCGATCGGGGAGCTGTTTTTT.

This chain uses TRBV6-5 with TRBJ2-2, with 7 bases fitting TRBD2. CDR1 and CDR2 from the germline V gene are MNHEY and SVGAGI. Losses at the gene ends were 6 bases for V and 5 bases for J; bases not matched to a gene: 9. CDR3 length: 15 amino acids. The chain's CDR3 is CASRTSAGQTGELFF. The CDR3 bases are TGTGCCAGCAGGACCTCAGCGGGGCAAACCGGGGAGCTGTTTTTT.

This chain links TRBV2 with TRBJ1-1; D gene unclear. V lost 11 bases to trimming and J lost 12 bases, with 25 bases between them. CDR1 and CDR2 from the germline V gene are SNHLY and FYNNEI. The CDR3 is 13 residues long. The CDR3 is CAAKTGGLSLTFF. The DNA of the CDR3 is TGTGCCGCAAAGACCGGAGGGCTGAGTCTGACTTTCTTT.

The chain couples TRBV2 to TRBJ1-5; 8 positions match TRBD1. In germline, CDR1 is SNHLY, CDR2 FYNNEI. CDR3 length: 15 residues. The V segment lost 6 bases and the J segment 5 bases; nucleotides outside the gene matches: 9. The CDR3 loop reads CASRTDRGGYQPQHF. CDR3 in DNA: TGTGCCAGCAGAACCGACAGGGGAGGTTATCAGCCCCAGCATTTT.

This clone is a singleton in its sample. The chain is built from TRBV6-5 and TRBJ1-5; weak D call: TRBD1 (6 bases). Per the germline V gene, CDR1 is MNHEY and CDR2 is SVGAGI. The CDR3 contains 14 residues. Trimming removed 6 bases from V and 5 bases from J, with 14 bases in between. CDR3 sequence (DNA): TGTGCCAGCAGCTCAACAGGGACGGATCAGCCCCAGCATTTT. Residues: CASSSTGTDQPQHF.

The chain joins TRBV5-1 to TRBJ2-2; a possible D gene is TRBD1 (6 bases). Trimming took 5 bases from V and 4 from J, leaving 18 bases between them. In germline, CDR1 is SGHRS, CDR2 YFSETQ. The CDR3 is made up of 16 amino acids. The CDR3 bases are TGCGCCAGCAGACCACAGGGTGGAGTGAGCACCGGGGAGCTGTTTTTT. This encodes CASRPQGGVSTGELFF.

This sequence joins TRBV12-5 and TRBJ2-7; 8 nucleotides agree with TRBD1. Germline V gene data show CDR1 as LGHNT and CDR2 as FRNRAP. The length of the CDR3 is 12 residues. The V and J ends lost 6 bases and 5 bases, in that order; junction bases with no gene match: 3. The DNA of the CDR3 is TGTGCTAGTGGCCCAGGGGGCGACGAGCAGTACTTC. This codes for CASGPGGDEQYF.

This chain connects TRBV12-3 or TRBV12-4 to TRBJ1-2; TRBD1 agrees at 9 bases. V shed 5 bases, J shed 5 bases, and the junction held 3 bases outside the gene matches. The CDR3 consists of 13 residues. Here the CDR3 reads CASSAGQGYGYTF. The CDR3 DNA follows: TGTGCCAGCAGTGCAGGACAGGGGTATGGCTACACCTTC.

For the CDR3, the DNA is TGCAGCCTTCTAGCGGGGGAGATCTACGAGCAGTACTTC. Encoded protein: CSLLAGEIYEQYF. This chain uses TRBV29-1 with TRBJ2-7; TRBD2 aligns across 10 bases. This CDR3 has 13 amino acids. CDR1 and CDR2 from the germline V gene are SQVTM and ANQGSEA. Unmatched junction bases numbered 7, after V lost 8 bases and J lost 3 bases.

The rearrangement links TRBV7-2 to TRBJ2-1; D uncertain. Germline CDR1 reads SGHTA; CDR2 reads FQGNSA. This CDR3 comprises 14 residues. The V end was cut by 1 base, the J end by 10 bases, with 14 bases between. CDR3 bases: TGTGCCAGCAGCTTAGGAGTGGTTTTGCCGGAGCAGTTCTTC. It specifies CASSLGVVLPEQFF.

The chain employs TRBV12-3 or TRBV12-4 and TRBJ1-6; the match to TRBD1 covers 7 bases. The CDR3 extends over 13 amino acids. V lost 5 bases and J lost 7; bases outside the gene matches: 2. In DNA, the CDR3 is TGTGCCAGCAGTACAGGGGACAATTCACCCCTCCACTTT. As protein: CASSTGDNSPLHF.

V is TRBV19 and J is TRBJ2-7; 10 bases are shared with TRBD1. The CDR3 loop spans 17 amino acids. Germline V lookup: CDR1 LNHDA, CDR2 SQIVND (reference sequence). V shed 5 bases, J shed 12 bases, and the junction held 22 bases outside the gene matches. As DNA, the CDR3 is TGTGCCAGTAGTCCTCCCGGGACAGGGGCGGATGGGGCCGGCGGGTACTTC. Residues: CASSPPGTGADGAGGYF.

The J gene is TRBJ1-4, the V gene TRBV5-1; TRBD1 is a possible D gene (5 bases). Deletions cut 3 bases from V and 6 bases from J, with 18 bases between. This CDR3 spans 16 amino acids. Germline CDR1 reads SGHRS; CDR2 reads YFSETQ. CDR3 sequence: CASSWAPGGRDEKLFF. As DNA, the CDR3 is TGCGCCAGCAGCTGGGCCCCGGGGGGACGCGATGAAAAACTGTTTTTT.